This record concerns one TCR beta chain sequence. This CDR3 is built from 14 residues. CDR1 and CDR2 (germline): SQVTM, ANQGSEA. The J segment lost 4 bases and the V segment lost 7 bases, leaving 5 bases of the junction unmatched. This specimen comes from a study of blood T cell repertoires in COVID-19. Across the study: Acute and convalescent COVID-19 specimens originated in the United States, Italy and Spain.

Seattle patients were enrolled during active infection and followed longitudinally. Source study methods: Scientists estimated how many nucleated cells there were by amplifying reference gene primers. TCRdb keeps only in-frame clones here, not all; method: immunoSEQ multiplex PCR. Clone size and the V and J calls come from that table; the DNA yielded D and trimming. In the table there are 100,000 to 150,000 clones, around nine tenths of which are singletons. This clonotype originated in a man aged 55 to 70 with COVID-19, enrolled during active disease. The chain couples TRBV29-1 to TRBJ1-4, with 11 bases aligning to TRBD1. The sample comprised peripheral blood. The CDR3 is CSAGQGAGNEKLFF. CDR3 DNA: TGCAGCGCCGGACAGGGGGCCGGTAATGAAAAACTGTTTTTT.